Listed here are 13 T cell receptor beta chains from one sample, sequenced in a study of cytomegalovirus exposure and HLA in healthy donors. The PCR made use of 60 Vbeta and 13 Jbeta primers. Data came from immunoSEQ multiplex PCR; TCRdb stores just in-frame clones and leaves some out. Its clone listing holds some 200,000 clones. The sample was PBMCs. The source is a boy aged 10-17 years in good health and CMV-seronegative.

CDR3 region: CAWQGRGNQPQHF. The CDR3 DNA reads TGTGCCTGGCAGGGTAGGGGCAATCAGCCCCAGCATTTT. The genes are TRBV30 and TRBJ1-5; perhaps TRBD1 as D (5 bases). Germline CDR1 and CDR2: GTSNPN and SVGIG (reference sequence). The CDR3 is 13 amino acids. Trimming left V 5 bases short and J 2 bases short, with 10 bases between. Looking up the rest from reference TRBV30 and TRBJ1-5 gives the full variable domain: SQTIHQWPATLVQPVGSPLSLECTVEGTSNPNLYWYRQAAGRGLQLLFYSVGIGQISSEVPQNLSASRPQDRQFILSSKKLLLSDSGFYLCAWQGRGNQPQHFGDGTRLSIL.

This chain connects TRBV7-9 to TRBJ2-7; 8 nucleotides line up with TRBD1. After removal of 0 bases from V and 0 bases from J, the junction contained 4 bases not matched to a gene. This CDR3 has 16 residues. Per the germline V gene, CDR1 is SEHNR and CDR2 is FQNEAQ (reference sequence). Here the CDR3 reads CASSLAGTGPSYEQYF. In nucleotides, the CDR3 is TGTGCCAGCAGCTTAGCCGGGACAGGACCCTCCTACGAGCAGTACTTC.

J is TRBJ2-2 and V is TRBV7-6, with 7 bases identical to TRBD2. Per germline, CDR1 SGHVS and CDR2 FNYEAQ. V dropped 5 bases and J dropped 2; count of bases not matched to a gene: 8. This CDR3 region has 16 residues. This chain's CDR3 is CASSPIAGTNTGELFF. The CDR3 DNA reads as TGTGCCAGCAGCCCTATAGCGGGTACCAACACCGGGGAGCTGTTTTTT.

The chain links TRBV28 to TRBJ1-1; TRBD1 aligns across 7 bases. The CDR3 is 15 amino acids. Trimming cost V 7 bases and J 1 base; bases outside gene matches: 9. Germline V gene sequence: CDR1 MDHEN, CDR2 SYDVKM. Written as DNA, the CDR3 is TGTGCCAGCACTACCCCGGGACAGTCGAACACTGAAGCTTTCTTT. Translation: CASTTPGQSNTEAFF.

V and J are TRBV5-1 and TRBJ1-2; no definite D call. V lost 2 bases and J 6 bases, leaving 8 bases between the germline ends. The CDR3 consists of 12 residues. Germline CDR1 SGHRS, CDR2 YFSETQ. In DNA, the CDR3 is TGCGCCAGCAGCTTCTCAGGAAATGGCTACACCTTC. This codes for CASSFSGNGYTF.

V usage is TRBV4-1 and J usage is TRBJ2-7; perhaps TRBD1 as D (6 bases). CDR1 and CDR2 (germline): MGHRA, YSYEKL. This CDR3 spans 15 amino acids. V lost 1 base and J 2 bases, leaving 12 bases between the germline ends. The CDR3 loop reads CASSQGQGPTYEQYF. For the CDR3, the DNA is TGCGCCAGCAGCCAAGGTCAGGGGCCTACCTACGAGCAGTACTTC.

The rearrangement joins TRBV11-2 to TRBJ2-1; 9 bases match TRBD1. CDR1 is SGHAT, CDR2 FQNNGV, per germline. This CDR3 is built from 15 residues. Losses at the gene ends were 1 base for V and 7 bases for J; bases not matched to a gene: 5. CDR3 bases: TGTGCCAGCAGCTTAGGGGCCGGGACAGGGAATGAGCAGTTCTTC. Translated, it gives CASSLGAGTGNEQFF.

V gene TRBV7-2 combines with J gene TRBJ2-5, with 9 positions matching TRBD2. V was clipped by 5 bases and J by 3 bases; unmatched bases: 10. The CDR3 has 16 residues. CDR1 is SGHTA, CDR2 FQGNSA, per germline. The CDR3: CASSVVLRGGEETQYF. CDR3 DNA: TGTGCCAGCAGCGTCGTTTTGCGGGGGGGGGAAGAGACCCAGTACTTC.

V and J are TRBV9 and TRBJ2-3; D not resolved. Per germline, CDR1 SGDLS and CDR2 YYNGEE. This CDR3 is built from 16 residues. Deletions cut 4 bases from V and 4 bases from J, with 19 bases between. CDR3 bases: TGTGCCAGCAGCTCCCCCGCGATAAATCGGGCAGATACGCAGTATTTT. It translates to CASSSPAINRADTQYF.

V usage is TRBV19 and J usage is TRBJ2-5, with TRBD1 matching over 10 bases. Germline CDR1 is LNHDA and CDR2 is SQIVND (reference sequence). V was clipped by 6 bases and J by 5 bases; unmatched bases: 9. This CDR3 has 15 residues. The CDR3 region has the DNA TGTGCCAGTAGCGCGCCGGGACAGGGGTGGGAGACCCAGTACTTC. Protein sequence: CASSAPGQGWETQYF.

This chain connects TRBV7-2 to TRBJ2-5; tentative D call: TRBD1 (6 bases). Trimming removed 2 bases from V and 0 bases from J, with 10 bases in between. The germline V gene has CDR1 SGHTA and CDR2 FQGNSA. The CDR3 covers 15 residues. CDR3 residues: CASSLLDRYQETQYF. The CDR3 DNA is TGTGCCAGCAGCTTACTAGACAGGTACCAAGAGACCCAGTACTTC. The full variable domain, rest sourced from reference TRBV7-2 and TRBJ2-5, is GAGVSQSPSNKVTEKGKDVELRCDPISGHTALYWYRQSLGQGLEFLIYFQGNSAPDKSGLPSDRFSAERTGGSVSTLTIQRTQQEDSAVYLCASSLLDRYQETQYFGPGTRLLVL.

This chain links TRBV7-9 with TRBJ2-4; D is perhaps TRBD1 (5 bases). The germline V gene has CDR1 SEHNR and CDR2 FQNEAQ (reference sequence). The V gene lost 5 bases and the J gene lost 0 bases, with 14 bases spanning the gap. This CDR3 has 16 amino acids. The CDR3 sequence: CASSPKTVVAKNIQYF. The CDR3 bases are TGTGCCAGCAGCCCTAAGACAGTCGTAGCCAAAAACATTCAGTACTTC.

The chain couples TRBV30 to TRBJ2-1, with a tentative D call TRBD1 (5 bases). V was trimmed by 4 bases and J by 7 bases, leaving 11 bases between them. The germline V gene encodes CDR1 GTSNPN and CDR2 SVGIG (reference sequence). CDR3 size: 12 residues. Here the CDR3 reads CAWTPGRNEQFF. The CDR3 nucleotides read TGTGCCTGGACCCCAGGGCGTAATGAGCAGTTCTTC.